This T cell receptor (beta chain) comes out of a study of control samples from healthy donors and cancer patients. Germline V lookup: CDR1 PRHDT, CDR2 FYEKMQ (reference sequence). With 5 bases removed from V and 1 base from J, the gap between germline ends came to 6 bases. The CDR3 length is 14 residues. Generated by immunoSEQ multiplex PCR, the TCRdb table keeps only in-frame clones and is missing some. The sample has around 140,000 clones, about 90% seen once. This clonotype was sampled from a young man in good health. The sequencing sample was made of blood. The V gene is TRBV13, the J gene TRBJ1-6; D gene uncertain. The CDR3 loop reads CASSPHSYNSPLHF. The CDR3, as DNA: TGTGCCAGCAGCCCCCATTCCTATAATTCACCCCTCCACTTT.